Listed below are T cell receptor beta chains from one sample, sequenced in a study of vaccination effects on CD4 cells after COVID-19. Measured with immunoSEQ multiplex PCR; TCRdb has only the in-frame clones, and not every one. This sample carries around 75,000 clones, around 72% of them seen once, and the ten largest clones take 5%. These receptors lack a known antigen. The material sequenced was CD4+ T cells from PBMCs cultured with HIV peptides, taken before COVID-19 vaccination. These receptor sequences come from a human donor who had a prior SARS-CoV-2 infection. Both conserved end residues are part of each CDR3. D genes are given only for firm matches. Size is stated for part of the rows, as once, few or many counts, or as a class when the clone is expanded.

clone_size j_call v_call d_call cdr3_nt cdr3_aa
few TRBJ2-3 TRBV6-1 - TGTGCCAGCAGTGAATCCCCGGCAGATACGCAGTATTTT CASSESPADTQYF
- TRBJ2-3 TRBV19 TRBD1 TGTGCCAGTCGGGACAGGGGGAGTTCAGATACGCAGTATTTT CASRDRGSSDTQYF
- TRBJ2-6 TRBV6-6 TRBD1 TGTGCCAGCAGCCAAGACAGGGGTGCCGGGGCCAACGTCCTGACTTTC CASSQDRGAGANVLTF
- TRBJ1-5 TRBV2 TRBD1 TGTGCCAGCGGCGGGACAGGCAATCAGCCCCAGCATTTT CASGGTGNQPQHF
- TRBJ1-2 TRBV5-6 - TGTGCCAGCAGCTACCCGGGACACTCTAACTATGGCTACACCTTC CASSYPGHSNYGYTF
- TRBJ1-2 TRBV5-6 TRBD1 TGTGCCAGCAGCCCACAGGGGGCCGTGTCCTATGGCTACACCTTC CASSPQGAVSYGYTF
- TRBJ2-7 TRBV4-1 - TGCGCCAGCAGCCGGGGGACTGCCGGCGGCCTCTACGAGCAGTACTTC CASSRGTAGGLYEQYF
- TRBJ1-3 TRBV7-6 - TGTGCCAGCCAATCCCCCGGGGGCACTGGAAACACCATATATTTT CASQSPGGTGNTIYF
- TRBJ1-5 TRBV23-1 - TGCGCCAGCGCCCCCCCCTGGCCGGACAGCTTATATAGCAATCAGCCCCAGCATTTT CASAPPWPDSLYSNQPQHF
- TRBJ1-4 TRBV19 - TGTGCCAGTAGTATGTTTGTAAATGAAAAACTGTTTTTT CASSMFVNEKLFF
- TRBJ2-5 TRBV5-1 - TGCGCCAGCAGCTTGAAGGCTAGCGAAGAGACCCAGTACTTC CASSLKASEETQYF
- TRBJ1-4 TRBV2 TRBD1 TGTGCCAGCAGCCCGGGACAGGGGGCGTCAACTAATGAAAAACTGTTTTTT CASSPGQGASTNEKLFF
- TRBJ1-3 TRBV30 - TGTGCCTGCCATAAGGGACCGAACTCTGGAAACACCATATATTTT CACHKGPNSGNTIYF
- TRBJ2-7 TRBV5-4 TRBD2 TGTGCCAGCAGCCCCGGCAAACTAGCGGGGTCTGGGGAGCAGTACTTC CASSPGKLAGSGEQYF
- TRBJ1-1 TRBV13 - TGTGCCAGCAGCTTAAACGGGTTTCTCGGGACACCGAACACTGAAGCTTTCTTT CASSLNGFLGTPNTEAFF
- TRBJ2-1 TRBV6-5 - TGTGCCAGCAGCCCATCCCCCGTTGGTGAGCAGTTCTTC CASSPSPVGEQFF
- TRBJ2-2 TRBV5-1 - TGCGCCAGCAGCCCCGCGCAGGGGCGGGGCGGGGAGCTGTTTTTT CASSPAQGRGGELFF
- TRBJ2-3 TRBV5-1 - TGCGCCAGCAGCATCATCGGGTCAACAGATACGCAGTATTTT CASSIIGSTDTQYF
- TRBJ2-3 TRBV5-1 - TGCGCCAGCAGCTTGGTGGGGACGGACCCGGATACGCAGTATTTT CASSLVGTDPDTQYF
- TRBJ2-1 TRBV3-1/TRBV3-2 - TGTGCCAGCAGCCAATTACTAGCTTACAATGAGCAGTTCTTC CASSQLLAYNEQFF
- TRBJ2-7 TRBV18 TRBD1 TGTGCCAGCTCCCCCTCGGGACAGGGGAAGTACGAGCAGTACTTC CASSPSGQGKYEQYF
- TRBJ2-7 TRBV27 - TGTGCCAGCAGTTTATCAACAGGAGATATCTACGAGCAGTACTTC CASSLSTGDIYEQYF
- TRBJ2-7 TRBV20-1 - TGCAGTGCTGGGGCAGACTACGAGCAGTACTTC CSAGADYEQYF
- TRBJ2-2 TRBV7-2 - TGTGCCAGCAGCTTCCATTCGGGGGCGGGCACCGGGGAGCTGTTTTTT CASSFHSGAGTGELFF
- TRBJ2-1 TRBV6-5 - TGTGCCAGCCTCGAAGGGTGGGGTTATGAGCAGTTCTTC CASLEGWGYEQFF
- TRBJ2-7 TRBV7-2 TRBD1 TGTGCCAGCAGCAGGACCCGGGACAGGTCTGGGGAGCAGTACTTC CASSRTRDRSGEQYF
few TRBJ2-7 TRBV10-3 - TGTGCCATCAGTCGGACTGAGGAGTACGAGCAGTACTTC CAISRTEEYEQYF
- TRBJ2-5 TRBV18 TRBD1 TGTGCCAGCTCACAATTGACAGGGAGTTGGGAGACCCAGTACTTC CASSQLTGSWETQYF
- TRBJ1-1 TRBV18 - TGTGCCAGCTCACCAATCAACCTAGACACTGAAGCTTTCTTT CASSPINLDTEAFF
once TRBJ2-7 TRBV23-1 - TGCGCCAGCAGTCAGTCTTCCTACGAGCAGTACTTC CASSQSSYEQYF
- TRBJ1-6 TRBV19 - TGTGCCAGTAAAGTCCGGGCCCGCTATAATTCACCCCTCCACTTT CASKVRARYNSPLHF
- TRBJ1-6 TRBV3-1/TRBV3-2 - TGTGCCAGCAGCCAAGATTTCACTGGTTTTTCACCCCTCCACTTT CASSQDFTGFSPLHF
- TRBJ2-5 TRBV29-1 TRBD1 TGCAGCGTAGACACGACAGGGATGTTTGGGACCCAGTACTTC CSVDTTGMFGTQYF
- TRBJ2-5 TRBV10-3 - TGTGCCATCAGACCTACTAGTTCAGAGACCCAGTACTTC CAIRPTSSETQYF
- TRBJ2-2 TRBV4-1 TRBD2 TGCGCCAGCAGCCAGCTCCCCCCGGGGGAGGGCACCGGGGAGCTGTTTTTT CASSQLPPGEGTGELFF
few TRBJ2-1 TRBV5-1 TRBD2 TGCGCCAGCAGGGTCGGGACTACCTCCTACAATGAGCAGTTCTTC CASRVGTTSYNEQFF
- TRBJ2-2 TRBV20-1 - TGCAGTGGTAGTGGGGAACCAGGGACCGGGGAGCTGTTTTTT CSGSGEPGTGELFF
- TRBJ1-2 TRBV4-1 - TGCGCCAGCAGCCAATATTCTTCTGGTGTAGGCTACACCTTC CASSQYSSGVGYTF
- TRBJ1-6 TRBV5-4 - TGTGCCAGCAGCGGGGGCTACAATTCACCCCTCCACTTT CASSGGYNSPLHF
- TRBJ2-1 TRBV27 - TGTGCCAGCAGTTTATCGATGGGGTCCAATGAGCAGTTCTTC CASSLSMGSNEQFF
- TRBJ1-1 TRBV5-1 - TGCGCCAGCAGCTTGGACCCGACTGGTGTGAACACTGAAGCTTTCTTT CASSLDPTGVNTEAFF
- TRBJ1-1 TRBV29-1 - TGCAGCGTTGATCTTTGGGGGAGTGGAGCTGAAGCTTTCTTT CSVDLWGSGAEAFF
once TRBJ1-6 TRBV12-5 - TGTGCTAGTGGTTTGGTACGGGGGGAGGGGAATTCACCCCTCCACTTT CASGLVRGEGNSPLHF
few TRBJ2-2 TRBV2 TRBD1 TGTGCCAGCAGGAAGACAGGGTCGGACACCGGGGAGCTGTTTTTT CASRKTGSDTGELFF